This TCR beta chain was obtained from a study of response to subunit inactivated influenza vaccine. Germline trimming cut 3 bases from V and 8 bases from J; bases unmatched to any gene: 10. CDR3 length: 15 residues. The germline CDR1 and CDR2 sequences are SQVTM and ANQGSEA. TCRdb re-called the RT-PCR reads through MiXCR, storing one row per CDR3 protein. The table has roughly 190,000 distinct CDR3 sequences, approximately 15% seen once. This clonotype was picked up a small number of times. This sequence joins TRBV29-1 and TRBJ2-1; 10 nucleotides agree with TRBD2. The sample in question was CD8+ T cells sorted from PBMCs, obtained more than 4 days after vaccination. This receptor was taken from a man aged 50 to 60 who received an inactivated influenza vaccine. The CDR3 sequence is CSVENSSGGFYEQFF. The CDR3 coding sequence is TGCAGCGTTGAGAACTCTAGCGGGGGTTTCTATGAGCAGTTCTTC.